These T cell receptor beta chains were read from a single sample in a study of vaccination effects on CD4 cells after COVID-19. Assay: immunoSEQ multiplex PCR; the TCRdb copy retains only in-frame clones and omits some. Of approximately 40,000 clones in the sample, roughly 70% are singletons; the top ten hold 20% to 25%. No antigen is known for these receptors. Sequencing was performed on CD4+ T cells from PBMCs cultured with SARS-CoV-2 spike peptides, taken before COVID-19 vaccination. The receptor source for this set is a human donor who received a COVID-19 vaccine. CDR3s include the opening cysteine and the closing phenylalanine or tryptophan. The order of the fields is D gene, J gene, clone size, V gene, CDR3 length, CDR3 DNA, CDR3 protein. A D gene is named only where the DNA matches it firmly. Clone size is given for some rows only: seen once, a few or many times, or a class if the clone is expanded.

D: NA; J: TRBJ2-4; size: few; V: TRBV30; length: 12; DNA: TGTGCCTGGAGTGTTTCCGATACTGCTTTTGTGTTC; CDR3: CAWSVSDTAFVF
D: TRBD1; J: TRBJ2-1; size: NA; V: TRBV29-1; length: 14; DNA: TGCAGCGCTAGGACAGGGAGCTCCTACAATGAGCAGTTCTTC; CDR3: CSARTGSSYNEQFF
D: TRBD1; J: TRBJ1-3; size: NA; V: TRBV12-3/TRBV12-4; length: 13; DNA: TGTGCCAGCAGTGGGACAGCTGGAAACACCATATATTTT; CDR3: CASSGTAGNTIYF
D: TRBD2; J: TRBJ2-1; size: few; V: TRBV6-5; length: 13; DNA: TGTGCCAGCAGCATACTAGCGAGCAATGAGCAGTTCTTC; CDR3: CASSILASNEQFF
D: NA; J: TRBJ2-7; size: NA; V: TRBV7-2; length: 12; DNA: TGTGCCAGCAGCCTGCCCCCCGGCGAGCAGTACTTC; CDR3: CASSLPPGEQYF
D: TRBD2; J: TRBJ2-5; size: NA; V: TRBV4-2; length: 14; DNA: TGTGCCAGCAGCGCGCTAGCGGCCCAAGAGACCCAGTACTTC; CDR3: CASSALAAQETQYF
D: TRBD1; J: TRBJ1-2; size: NA; V: TRBV5-1; length: 15; DNA: TGCGCCAGCAGCTCGACGGGACAGCGTAACTATGGCTACACCTTC; CDR3: CASSSTGQRNYGYTF
D: NA; J: TRBJ1-5; size: few; V: TRBV19; length: 15; DNA: TGTGCCAGTAGTATAGATGGGTGGGGTCGGCAGCCCCAGCATTTT; CDR3: CASSIDGWGRQPQHF
D: NA; J: TRBJ1-3; size: NA; V: TRBV19; length: 13; DNA: TGTGCCAGTCGTCCGAAGGCTGGAAACACCATATATTTT; CDR3: CASRPKAGNTIYF
D: TRBD2; J: TRBJ2-3; size: NA; V: TRBV11-2; length: 15; DNA: TGTGCCAGCAGCTTTAGCGGGGGCGGAGGGGATACGCAGTATTTT; CDR3: CASSFSGGGGDTQYF
D: NA; J: TRBJ2-3; size: NA; V: TRBV7-9; length: 16; DNA: TGTGCCAGCAGCTCAGGAGGTGGGGCCAGCACAGATACGCAGTATTTT; CDR3: CASSSGGGASTDTQYF
D: NA; J: TRBJ1-6; size: NA; V: TRBV6-5; length: 13; DNA: TGTGCCAGCAGTTACTCGTACGATTCACCCCTCCACTTT; CDR3: CASSYSYDSPLHF
D: NA; J: TRBJ2-1; size: NA; V: TRBV5-1; length: 14; DNA: TGCGCCAGCAGCTTGGGGCCTCAGGGGAATGAGCAGTTCTTC; CDR3: CASSLGPQGNEQFF
D: TRBD2; J: TRBJ2-1; size: NA; V: TRBV27; length: 15; DNA: TGTGCCAGCAGGACTCGGGGGGGCCCATACAATGAGCAGTTCTTC; CDR3: CASRTRGGPYNEQFF
D: NA; J: TRBJ2-3; size: NA; V: TRBV28; length: 14; DNA: TGTGCCAGCAGTGGGATCACACCGAGGAATACGCAGTATTTT; CDR3: CASSGITPRNTQYF
D: NA; J: TRBJ2-7; size: few; V: TRBV12-3/TRBV12-4; length: 13; DNA: TGTGCCAGCACATCGGGCGTAACCTACGAGCAGTACTTC; CDR3: CASTSGVTYEQYF
D: TRBD1; J: TRBJ2-7; size: NA; V: TRBV19; length: 16; DNA: TGTGCCAGTACCCCGGGACAGGGGGCTTCCTCCTACGAGCAGTACTTC; CDR3: CASTPGQGASSYEQYF
D: TRBD1; J: TRBJ2-7; size: NA; V: TRBV11-1; length: 15; DNA: TGTGCCAGCAGCTTCGGCGGGACAGGGTCCTACGAGCAGTACTTC; CDR3: CASSFGGTGSYEQYF
D: TRBD1; J: TRBJ2-2; size: few; V: TRBV7-6; length: 17; DNA: TGTGCCAGCAGCCAATACACAGGGGGCGGTGACACCGGGGAGCTGTTTTTT; CDR3: CASSQYTGGGDTGELFF
D: TRBD1; J: TRBJ2-7; size: NA; V: TRBV5-4; length: 14; DNA: TGTGCCAGCAGCTCCGTGACAGGGTTCCACGAGCAGTACTTC; CDR3: CASSSVTGFHEQYF
D: TRBD1; J: TRBJ1-2; size: once; V: TRBV13; length: 13; DNA: TGTGCCAGCAGCCGTCAGGGGGACTATGGCTACACCTTC; CDR3: CASSRQGDYGYTF
D: TRBD1; J: TRBJ2-3; size: NA; V: TRBV5-1; length: 14; DNA: TGCGCCAGCAGCCCCAGACAGGGGGGAGATACGCAGTATTTT; CDR3: CASSPRQGGDTQYF
D: NA; J: TRBJ1-3; size: once; V: TRBV10-3; length: 16; DNA: TGTGCCATCAAACCTAAGGACGACCTTCATGGAAACACCATATATTTT; CDR3: CAIKPKDDLHGNTIYF
D: NA; J: TRBJ2-7; size: once; V: TRBV20-1; length: 11; DNA: TGCAGTGCTAGCGGAGGGTACGAGCAGTACTTC; CDR3: CSASGGYEQYF
D: NA; J: TRBJ1-5; size: NA; V: TRBV2; length: 15; DNA: TGTGCCAGCAGTGAACAGGGCCAAGGGCGTCAGCCCCAGCATTTT; CDR3: CASSEQGQGRQPQHF
D: NA; J: TRBJ1-4; size: NA; V: TRBV3-1/TRBV3-2; length: 15; DNA: TGTGCCAGCAGCCAAGTTGGGACGGGAAATGAAAAACTGTTTTTT; CDR3: CASSQVGTGNEKLFF
D: NA; J: TRBJ1-4; size: NA; V: TRBV5-1; length: 15; DNA: TGCGCCAGCAGCTTGGGGACAGTCGAGAATGAAAAACTGTTTTTT; CDR3: CASSLGTVENEKLFF
D: TRBD2; J: TRBJ2-1; size: NA; V: TRBV4-1; length: 15; DNA: TGCGCCAGCAGCCAACAACTAGCGGTTTACAATGAGCAGTTCTTC; CDR3: CASSQQLAVYNEQFF
D: TRBD1; J: TRBJ1-5; size: NA; V: TRBV18; length: 16; DNA: TGTGCCAGCTCACCACTCCAACAGGGGATCAATCAGCCCCAGCATTTT; CDR3: CASSPLQQGINQPQHF
D: TRBD1; J: TRBJ1-5; size: NA; V: TRBV6-1; length: 15; DNA: TGTGCCAGCGGTGACAGGGGAGAATGGCATCAGCCCCAGCATTTT; CDR3: CASGDRGEWHQPQHF
D: TRBD2; J: TRBJ2-5; size: NA; V: TRBV4-2; length: 20; DNA: TGTGCCAGCAGCCTATCCCCAGACGGCGGGAGGGATCCCGTGGGGGTGACCCAGTACTTC; CDR3: CASSLSPDGGRDPVGVTQYF
D: NA; J: TRBJ1-1; size: few; V: TRBV5-8; length: 12; DNA: TGTGCCAGCAGCTACAACAGGCCTGAAGCTTTCTTT; CDR3: CASSYNRPEAFF
D: NA; J: TRBJ2-2; size: NA; V: TRBV9; length: 15; DNA: TGTGCCAGCAGCTCCCGGGGGACATCTACCGGGGAGCTGTTTTTT; CDR3: CASSSRGTSTGELFF
D: NA; J: TRBJ1-2; size: few; V: TRBV27; length: 16; DNA: TGTGCCAGCAGTTTAATTCGGGGGAAGGGGAACTATGGCTACACCTTC; CDR3: CASSLIRGKGNYGYTF
D: TRBD1; J: TRBJ1-5; size: NA; V: TRBV5-6; length: 16; DNA: TGTGCCAGCAGCTTGGGGACAGGATGGAGCAATCAGCCCCAGCATTTT; CDR3: CASSLGTGWSNQPQHF
D: NA; J: TRBJ2-7; size: NA; V: TRBV16; length: 13; DNA: TGTGCCAGCAGCCAATCGAGGGAGTCCGAGCAGTACTTC; CDR3: CASSQSRESEQYF
D: TRBD1; J: TRBJ1-1; size: NA; V: TRBV6-6; length: 14; DNA: TGTGCCAGCAGCTTCGGACAGGGGCTGACTGAAGCTTTCTTT; CDR3: CASSFGQGLTEAFF
D: TRBD1; J: TRBJ2-6; size: NA; V: TRBV19; length: 16; DNA: TGTGCCAGTAGTTTGGACAGGGGAGGTGGGGCCAACGTCCTGACTTTC; CDR3: CASSLDRGGGANVLTF
D: NA; J: TRBJ1-5; size: NA; V: TRBV6-1; length: 14; DNA: TGTGCCAGCAGTGAATGGGATAGCAATCAGCCCCAGCATTTT; CDR3: CASSEWDSNQPQHF
D: NA; J: TRBJ2-1; size: NA; V: TRBV6-2/TRBV6-3; length: 17; DNA: TGTGCCAGCAGTTACGCGCCCGGGAACCCGGCCCCCAATGAGCAGTTCTTC; CDR3: CASSYAPGNPAPNEQFF